These 9 T cell receptor beta chains were sequenced from one sample in a study of cytomegalovirus exposure and HLA in healthy donors. PCR was performed using 60 Vbeta and 13 Jbeta primers. This table comes from immunoSEQ multiplex PCR, and its TCRdb copy is limited to in-frame clones, with some not included. The sample records 35,000 to 45,000 clones, about 50% being singletons. Sample: PBMCs. These receptors came from a human donor in good health.

This clone came up a few times. The chain recombines TRBV7-3 with TRBJ2-3; possibly TRBD2 for D (7 bases). Germline lookup yields CDR1 SGHTA and CDR2 FQGTGA. The V end lost 6 bases, the J end lost 0 bases, and 13 bases lay between the germline ends. This CDR3 contains 15 residues. DNA for the CDR3: TGTGCCAGCAGAGGGGGGGGATCTAGCACAGATACGCAGTATTTT. Its protein product is CASRGGGSSTDTQYF. The complete variable domain, with remaining parts taken from reference TRBV7-3 and TRBJ2-3, reads GAGVSQTPSNKVTEKGKYVELRCDPISGHTALYWYRQSLGQGPEFLIYFQGTGAADDSGLPNDRFFAVRPEGSVSTLKIQRTERGDSAVYLCASRGGGSSTDTQYFGPGTRLTVL.

This chain links TRBV29-1 with TRBJ2-1; 7 bases align to TRBD2. The V segment lost 5 bases and the J segment 0 bases; nucleotides outside the gene matches: 10. The germline V gene encodes CDR1 SQVTM and CDR2 ANQGSEA. This CDR3 is 16 amino acids long. CDR3 sequence: CSVFGASGGSYNEQFF. For the CDR3, the DNA is TGCAGCGTTTTCGGGGCTAGCGGAGGCTCCTACAATGAGCAGTTCTTC.

V and J are TRBV27 and TRBJ1-4, with TRBD1 matching over 9 bases. The CDR3 has 18 amino acids. The germline gives CDR1 MNHEY, CDR2 SMNVEV (reference sequence). V lost 5 bases to trimming and J lost 8 bases; unmatched junction nucleotides: 18. The CDR3 coding sequence is TGTGCCAGCAGTGCGACCGGGACAGGGTTCCCGAGGGGGGAAAAACTGTTTTTT. Protein: CASSATGTGFPRGEKLFF.

In regard to this clone: A read error may produce the germline difference seen at one junction end. This chain links TRBV5-4 with TRBJ2-2; D remains ambiguous. CDR3 size: 15 residues. CDR1 is SGHNT and CDR2 is YYREEE in the germline V gene (reference sequence). The CDR3 DNA sequence: TGTGCCAGCAGCTTGGGGCTACAGAACTCCGGGGAGCTGTTTTTT. Amino acid sequence: CASSLGLQNSGELFF.

This clone was seen only once. The chain recombines TRBV19 with TRBJ1-1; 11 bases match TRBD1. V shed 5 bases and J 0 bases; nucleotides not matched to a gene: 2. Germline CDR1 and CDR2: LNHDA and SQIVND (reference sequence). The CDR3 is 15 residues long. In nucleotides, the CDR3 is TGTGCCAGTAGTCCGGACAGGGGGCTGAACACTGAAGCTTTCTTT. Translated, it gives CASSPDRGLNTEAFF.

The chain joins TRBV4-3 to TRBJ1-4; D gene ambiguous. Trimming took 4 bases from V and 0 from J, leaving 9 bases between them. This CDR3 contains 15 residues. Germline V CDR1 and CDR2: LGHNA, YSLEER. The CDR3 spells CASSPSVATNEKLFF. The DNA of the CDR3 is TGCGCCAGCAGCCCCTCCGTAGCAACTAATGAAAAACTGTTTTTT.

This clone is medium-sized by share. The chain carries TRBV6-5 and TRBJ2-6; 8 bases are shared with TRBD1. The length of the CDR3 is 16 residues. CDR1 MNHEY and CDR2 SVGAGI come from the germline V gene. The V gene end was trimmed by 2 bases and the J gene end by 4 bases; junction bases not matched to a gene: 4. This CDR3 is CASSYTQGAGANVLTF. The CDR3 DNA follows: TGTGCCAGCAGTTACACCCAGGGGGCCGGGGCCAACGTCCTGACTTTC.

This clone was counted only a few times. The chain uses TRBV7-7 and TRBJ2-5, with a possible D match to TRBD2 (6 bases). Germline lookup yields CDR1 SSHAT and CDR2 FNYEAQ (reference sequence). This CDR3 comprises 15 residues. V lost 1 base and J 5 bases, leaving 14 bases between the germline ends. CDR3: CASSLDALGRETQYF. DNA of the CDR3: TGTGCCAGCAGCTTAGACGCCCTAGGGAGGGAGACCCAGTACTTC.

The chain uses TRBV11-2 and TRBJ2-2, with D possibly matching TRBD1 (6 bases). The V end lost 5 bases, the J end lost 1 base, and 14 bases lay between the germline ends. Germline V gene data show CDR1 as SGHAT and CDR2 as FQNNGV. This CDR3 has 16 residues. CDR3 DNA sequence: TGTGCCAGCAGCCCCACCCAGGGGCTGAACACCGGGGAGCTGTTTTTT. It specifies CASSPTQGLNTGELFF. The whole variable domain, filled in from reference TRBV11-2 and TRBJ2-2, reads EAGVAQSPRYKIIEKRQSVAFWCNPISGHATLYWYQQILGQGPKLLIQFQNNGVVDDSQLPKDRFSAERLKGVDSTLKIQPAKLEDSAVYLCASSPTQGLNTGELFFGEGSRLTVL.